Listed below are T cell receptor beta chains from one sample, sequenced in a study of cytomegalovirus exposure and HLA in healthy donors. Assay used: immunoSEQ multiplex PCR; TCRdb lists only in-frame clones, some missing. Seen here are roughly 120,000 clones, around 74% observed once, and the top ten hold more than 6%. The sequencing input was PBMCs. Receptor source: a man aged 40-49 years in good health and CMV-seropositive. The conserved cysteine and the conserved F or W are not part of the CDR3 here. Each record gives: V gene, CDR3 protein.

V gene: TRBV6-5; CDR3 protein: ASSLAAGAAF
V gene: TRBV15; CDR3 protein: ATSRDHRGRETQY
V gene: TRBV11-3; CDR3 protein: ASSFGLGSGYEQY
V gene: TRBV27; CDR3 protein: ASSFYPPPGSVADTQY
V gene: TRBV7-9; CDR3 protein: ASSLALTGGLSGNQPQH
V gene: TRBV18; CDR3 protein: ASSLDRGYEQY
V gene: TRBV11-2; CDR3 protein: ASSLGQGHQPQH
V gene: TRBV2; CDR3 protein: ASSYSFQETQY
V gene: TRBV5-1; CDR3 protein: ASSLGQSAYEQY
V gene: TRBV9; CDR3 protein: ASSGGLPSTDTQY
V gene: TRBV5-1; CDR3 protein: ASRRITGGKTSSTDTQY
V gene: TRBV30; CDR3 protein: AWSVGASRKKGFDQETQY
V gene: TRBV2; CDR3 protein: ASSGLAGGPRELF
V gene: TRBV7-2; CDR3 protein: ASSSQLELEQF
V gene: TRBV19; CDR3 protein: ASRRTSGRANEQF
V gene: TRBV5-4; CDR3 protein: ASSQPGGAGTGELF
V gene: TRBV5-6; CDR3 protein: ASSLPGQGPKNIQY
V gene: TRBV6-1; CDR3 protein: ASRYRQRNTEAF
V gene: TRBV9; CDR3 protein: ASSVSGGSYNEQF
V gene: TRBV30; CDR3 protein: AWGLAGTLVWGEQF
V gene: TRBV9; CDR3 protein: ASSVGAGAGDSDTQY
V gene: TRBV5-1; CDR3 protein: ASSLEQGAKTQY
V gene: TRBV28; CDR3 protein: ASSLASGRYVETQY
V gene: TRBV7-9; CDR3 protein: ASSSGTSGSRETQY
V gene: TRBV6-5; CDR3 protein: ASCGDANTGELF
V gene: TRBV30; CDR3 protein: AWSVQGRYGYT
V gene: TRBV28; CDR3 protein: AIEGWGLAGVSSYNEQF
V gene: TRBV28; CDR3 protein: ASSTSGRVAGELF
V gene: TRBV6-4; CDR3 protein: ASSDSETGSTLQPQH
V gene: TRBV5-1; CDR3 protein: ASSLEDRVIDTQY
V gene: TRBV15; CDR3 protein: ATSRDGTSGRYEQY